These 14 T cell receptor beta chains came from one sample sequenced in a study of cytomegalovirus exposure and HLA in healthy donors. 60 Vbeta and 13 Jbeta primers were used in PCR. Only in-frame clones appear in the TCRdb table, and some are missing; sequencing was by immunoSEQ multiplex PCR. Altogether roughly 98,000 clones are present, around 75% being singletons, with the ten largest covering roughly 9.7%. The sample was PBMCs. These receptors were taken from a man younger than 35 in good health and CMV-seropositive.

The V and J genes are TRBV5-6 and TRBJ2-7; D may be TRBD1 (6 bases). Germline V CDR1 and CDR2: SGHDT, YYEEEE. Deletions cut 4 bases from V and 5 bases from J, with 10 bases between. The CDR3 contains 12 residues. The CDR3 spells CASSEGHHEQYF. The CDR3 DNA reads TGTGCCAGCAGCGAGGGACACCACGAGCAGTACTTC.

The rearrangement links TRBV11-2 to TRBJ2-7, with 7 bases lining up with TRBD1. This CDR3 spans 14 amino acids. Unmatched junction bases numbered 9, after V lost 4 bases and J lost 6 bases. Germline V CDR1 and CDR2: SGHAT, FQNNGV. Here the CDR3 reads CASSSRPGGSEQYF. The CDR3 bases are TGTGCCAGCAGCTCAAGACCAGGGGGAAGCGAGCAGTACTTC.

The genes are TRBV5-1 and TRBJ2-5, with 7 nucleotides matching TRBD1. Trimming at V came to 4 bases and at J to 0 bases, leaving 6 bases not matched to a gene. The CDR3 covers 15 residues. In germline, CDR1 is SGHRS, CDR2 YFSETQ. The DNA for the CDR3 is TGCGCCAGCAGCCCGGGGACAGCGTACCAAGAGACCCAGTACTTC. It encodes CASSPGTAYQETQYF.

The J gene is TRBJ1-1, the V gene TRBV11-2, with D perhaps TRBD1 (5 bases). V shed 1 base and J shed 8 bases, with 17 bases lying between them. The V gene's germline CDR1 is SGHAT and CDR2 FQNNGV. The CDR3 is 15 residues long. The CDR3 DNA reads TGTGCCAGCAGCTTAGGTTTGGAGGGGAATTGGGAAGCTTTCTTT. Encoded protein: CASSLGLEGNWEAFF.

This clone was recorded a few times. The chain links TRBV7-2 to TRBJ2-1; weak D call: TRBD2 (7 bases). The CDR3 has 16 residues. V dropped 2 bases and J dropped 10 bases, with 21 bases sitting between them. Per the germline V gene, CDR1 is SGHTA and CDR2 is FQGNSA. As DNA, the CDR3 is TGTGCCAGCAGCTTATGGGAGGGTGGGTCTGGGGGCGAGCAGTTCTTC. This gives the protein CASSLWEGGSGGEQFF.

The V and J genes are TRBV10-3 and TRBJ1-5; maybe TRBD1 (5 bases). This CDR3 comprises 14 residues. V lost 2 bases to trimming and J lost 9 bases, with 14 bases between them. The germline V gene encodes CDR1 ENHRY and CDR2 SYGVKD. CDR3 in DNA: TGTGCCATCAGTGAGGTCTCAGGGCGGTCGCCCCAGCATTTT. This encodes CAISEVSGRSPQHF.

This clone appeared a few times. This chain links TRBV5-1 with TRBJ2-7, with TRBD1 as a possible D gene (5 bases). The V gene's germline CDR1 is SGHRS and CDR2 YFSETQ. V was clipped by 4 bases and J by 1 base, with 15 bases between them. The CDR3 has 15 amino acids. DNA for the CDR3: TGCGCCAGCAGCACCCAGGGTGGGATTTCCTACGAGCAGTACTTC. It specifies CASSTQGGISYEQYF.

CDR3: CASSPASVYNEQFF. DNA of the CDR3: TGTGCCAGCAGTCCGGCTAGCGTGTACAATGAGCAGTTCTTC. The rearrangement joins TRBV6-6 to TRBJ2-1; TRBD2 might be the D (6 bases). Germline CDR1 reads MNHNY; CDR2 reads SVGAGI (reference sequence). V lost 5 bases and J lost 4, with 12 bases in between. The CDR3 contains 14 residues.

V is TRBV6-5 and J is TRBJ1-6; TRBD1 aligns across 9 bases. V was clipped by 4 bases and J by 7 bases; unmatched bases: 8. CDR1 is MNHEY and CDR2 is SVGAGI in the germline V gene. The CDR3 length is 16 residues. CDR3 residues: CASSLGQGTLNSPLHF. In nucleotides, the CDR3 is TGTGCCAGCAGTTTAGGACAGGGGACCCTAAATTCACCCCTCCACTTT.

The V gene is TRBV5-1, the J gene TRBJ2-3; perhaps TRBD1 as D (6 bases). Germline lookup yields CDR1 SGHRS and CDR2 YFSETQ. The CDR3 has 15 amino acids. Trimming removed 3 bases from V and 0 bases from J, with 11 bases in between. The CDR3 region is CASSSGQSSTDTQYF. In nucleotides, the CDR3 is TGCGCCAGCAGCTCCGGACAGTCTAGCACAGATACGCAGTATTTT.

This clone has a handful of counts. The rearrangement joins TRBV19 to TRBJ1-6; TRBD1 might be the D (6 bases). Trimming left V 5 bases short and J 9 bases short, with 14 bases between. Germline V gene sequence: CDR1 LNHDA, CDR2 SQIVND (reference sequence). This CDR3 has 14 amino acids. The DNA of the CDR3 is TGTGCCAGTAGTGTAAACAGGGCAAGTTCACCCCTCCACTTT. It is translated as CASSVNRASSPLHF.

The chain links TRBV19 to TRBJ2-1; 11 bases match TRBD2. V was pared by 7 bases and J by 3 bases, with 2 bases of the junction left unmatched. This CDR3 is 14 amino acids long. Per germline, CDR1 LNHDA and CDR2 SQIVND (reference sequence). The CDR3 loop reads CASIGTSGYNEQFF. CDR3 coding DNA: TGTGCCAGTATTGGGACTAGCGGCTACAATGAGCAGTTCTTC.

This clone was observed a handful of times. The chain is built from TRBV5-1 and TRBJ2-3; tentatively, D is TRBD2 (5 bases). The germline CDR1 and CDR2 sequences are SGHRS and YFSETQ. The CDR3 sequence is 19 residues long. V lost 0 bases to trimming and J lost 0 bases, with 20 bases between them. The CDR3 sequence: CASSLAKLALGSSTDTQYF. CDR3 in DNA: TGCGCCAGCAGCTTGGCCAAGCTAGCCCTGGGTTCTAGCACAGATACGCAGTATTTT. Full variable domain (remainder filled in from reference TRBV5-1 and TRBJ2-3): KAGVTQTPRYLIKTRGQQVTLSCSPISGHRSVSWYQQTPGQGLQFLFEYFSETQRNKGNFPGRFSGRQFSNSRSEMNVSTLELGDSALYLCASSLAKLALGSSTDTQYFGPGTRLTVL.

CDR3 nucleotides: TGCGCCAGCAGCTTGGAGTCTAGCGGAGAGACCCAGTACTTC. Translating it yields CASSLESSGETQYF. V is TRBV5-1 and J is TRBJ2-5; TRBD2 matches 7 bases. The V gene end was trimmed by 0 bases and the J gene end by 4 bases; junction bases not matched to a gene: 3. The CDR3 runs 14 residues. Germline CDR1 is SGHRS and CDR2 is YFSETQ.